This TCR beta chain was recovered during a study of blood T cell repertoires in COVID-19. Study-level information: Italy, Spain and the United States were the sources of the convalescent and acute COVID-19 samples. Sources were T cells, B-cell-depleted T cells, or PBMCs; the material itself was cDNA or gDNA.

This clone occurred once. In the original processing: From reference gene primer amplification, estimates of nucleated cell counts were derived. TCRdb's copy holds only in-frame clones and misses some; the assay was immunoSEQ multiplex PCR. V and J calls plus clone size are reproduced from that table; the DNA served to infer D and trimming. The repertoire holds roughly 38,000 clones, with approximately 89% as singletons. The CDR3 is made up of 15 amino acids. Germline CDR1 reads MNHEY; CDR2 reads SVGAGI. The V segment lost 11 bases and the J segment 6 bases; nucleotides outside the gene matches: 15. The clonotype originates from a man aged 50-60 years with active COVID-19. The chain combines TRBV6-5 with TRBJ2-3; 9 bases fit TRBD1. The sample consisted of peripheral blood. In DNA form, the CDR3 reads TGTGCCGGCTCTTCCCGGGACAGGGTTTCGGATACGCAGTATTTT. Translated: CAGSSRDRVSDTQYF.